A single T cell receptor (beta chain) is shown here with its context. What it binds is not known. The entry originates in a study of T cells in localized non-small cell lung cancer. V was shortened by 9 bases and J by 2 bases, with 18 bases between the two germline ends. The CDR3 has 15 amino acids. From germline, CDR1 is MNHNS and CDR2 SASEGT. The repertoire was sequenced with immunoSEQ multiplex PCR; TCRdb's copy has only in-frame clones and lacks some. Altogether under 30,000 clones are present, roughly 90% being singletons, with the ten largest covering roughly an eighth. Overall study results and limits: When the top 100 tumor clones were examined, a median about 60 of them also appeared in the adjacent lung, which was paired and uninvolved. There was higher T cell clonality in uninvolved adjacent lung than in tumor, and it was highest there. Higher blood T cell density went with longer overall survival.

The TCR comes from a female donor over 55 with stage I lung adenocarcinoma. The J gene is TRBJ2-3, the V gene TRBV6-1; D possibly uses TRBD1 or TRBD2 (6 bases each). Source: peripheral blood, taken before any cancer treatment. The CDR3 nucleotides are TGTGCCAGTGGCTGGGGGGCCACGGACACAGATACGCAGTATTTT. Amino acids: CASGWGATDTDTQYF.